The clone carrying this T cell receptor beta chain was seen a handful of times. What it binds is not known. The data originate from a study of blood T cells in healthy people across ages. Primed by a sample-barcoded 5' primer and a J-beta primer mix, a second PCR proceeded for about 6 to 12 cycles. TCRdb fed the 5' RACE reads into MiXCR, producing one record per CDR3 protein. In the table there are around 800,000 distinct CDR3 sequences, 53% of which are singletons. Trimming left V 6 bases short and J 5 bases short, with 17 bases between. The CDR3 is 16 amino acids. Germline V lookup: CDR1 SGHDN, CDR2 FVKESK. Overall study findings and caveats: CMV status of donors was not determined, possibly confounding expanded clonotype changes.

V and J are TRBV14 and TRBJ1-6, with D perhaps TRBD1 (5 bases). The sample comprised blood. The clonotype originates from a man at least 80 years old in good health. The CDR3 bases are TGTGCCAGCAGACGAGAGACCGGGACCAATAATTCACCCCTCCACTTT. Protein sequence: CASRRETGTNNSPLHF.